Following are 18 T cell receptor beta chains from one sample sequenced in a study of blood T cells in healthy people across ages. For the second PCR, which ran for roughly 7 to 11 cycles, a sample-barcoded 5' primer and a J-beta primer mix were used. TCRdb reanalysed the 5' RACE reads using MiXCR and keeps one entry per CDR3 protein. There are roughly 1,000,000 distinct CDR3 sequences in the sample; 20% to 25% occur only once, and less than 0.75% lies in the top ten. These same data were also listed under a study on T cells of mothers and their children.

Sequenced material: blood. Receptor source: a girl aged 2-10 years in good health.

This clonotype was counted only a few times. The CDR3 region is CASSVASDTDTQYF. The DNA of the CDR3 is TGTGCCAGCAGCGTGGCTAGCGACACAGATACGCAGTATTTT. The J gene is TRBJ2-3, the V gene TRBV9; TRBD2 is a possible D gene (6 bases). Germline CDR1 and CDR2: SGDLS and YYNGEE. This CDR3 has 14 residues. V lost 2 bases to trimming and J lost 2 bases, with 9 bases between them.

The chain has TRBV6-6 and TRBJ1-6; D unclear. CDR3 length equals 14 residues. Looked up from germline, CDR1 is MNHNY and CDR2 is SVGAGI (reference sequence). V was shortened by 2 bases and J by 6 bases, with 8 bases between the two germline ends. The CDR3 nucleotides are TGTGCCAGCAGTTACAGCGCGGCTAATTCACCCCTCCACTTT. It codes for CASSYSAANSPLHF.

This clonotype turned up a few times. The chain is built from TRBV20-1 and TRBJ2-5, with unresolved D. This CDR3 has 15 amino acids. The germline gives CDR1 DFQATT, CDR2 SNEGSKA (reference sequence). Trimming took off 0 bases at V and 2 bases at J, with 13 bases between the two ends. The CDR3 DNA reads as TGCAGTGCTAGAGATCGGTTGCAGGTTCAAGAGACCCAGTACTTC. Its translation is CSARDRLQVQETQYF.

This clonotype has only a few counts. The chain is built from TRBV28 and TRBJ2-3, with 7 bases matching TRBD2. CDR3 length equals 16 residues. CDR1 and CDR2 (germline): MDHEN, SYDVKM. J lost 3 bases, V lost 7 bases, and 13 bases had no gene match. The CDR3 coding sequence is TGTGCCAGCAAATCCCTAGGGGAGGGCCAGACAGATACGCAGTATTTT. It codes for CASKSLGEGQTDTQYF.

This rearrangement joins TRBV5-1 to TRBJ2-7; D ambiguous. CDR1 and CDR2 from the germline V gene are SGHRS and YFSETQ. V dropped 4 bases and J dropped 2 bases, with 16 bases sitting between them. The CDR3 extends over 15 amino acids. The CDR3: CASSLPDRKPYEQYF. The CDR3 DNA sequence: TGCGCCAGCAGCCTACCGGACCGAAAGCCCTACGAGCAGTACTTC. The full variable domain, its missing parts supplied by reference TRBV5-1 and TRBJ2-7, is KAGVTQTPRYLIKTRGQQVTLSCSPISGHRSVSWYQQTPGQGLQFLFEYFSETQRNKGNFPGRFSGRQFSNSRSEMNVSTLELGDSALYLCASSLPDRKPYEQYFGPGTRLTVT.

The chain joins TRBV12-3 or TRBV12-4 to TRBJ1-2; 9 bases match TRBD1. Trimming took 6 bases from V and 3 from J; bases not matched to a gene: 5. The length of the CDR3 is 14 residues. CDR3 sequence reads: CASRTRTGDYGYTF. The CDR3 DNA reads as TGTGCCAGCAGAACTAGGACAGGGGACTATGGCTACACCTTC.

The table lists this clonotype with a few counts. V and J are TRBV7-3 and TRBJ2-5; the D is unclear. Matching the DNA end better, TRBJ2-1 makes the J call doubtful. Germline V gives CDR1 SGHTA, CDR2 FQGTGA. The CDR3 contains 15 residues. The CDR3 coding sequence is TGTGCCAGCAGCTTATCTCCACAGTTGTGGGGTGAGCAGTTCTTC. Its protein is CASSLSPQLWGEQFF.

In its sample, this clonotype was seen a few times. The J gene is TRBJ2-2, the V gene TRBV2; TRBD2 is a possible D gene (6 bases). This CDR3 has 14 residues. V was pared by 7 bases and J by 2 bases, with 11 bases between. The germline V gene has CDR1 SNHLY and CDR2 FYNNEI. This CDR3 is CASNWGENTGELFF. The CDR3 region has the DNA TGTGCCAGCAATTGGGGGGAAAACACCGGGGAGCTGTTTTTT.

In its sample, this clonotype was seen a few times. The rearrangement joins TRBV20-1 to TRBJ2-1; weak D call: TRBD2 (6 bases). This CDR3 has 15 residues. Germline CDR1 DFQATT, CDR2 SNEGSKA (reference sequence). Trimming shortened V by 6 bases and J by 3 bases, and 18 bases separated the two germline ends. The CDR3 DNA follows: TGCAGTGCGAAGGTCGACGGGAGATACTACAATGAGCAGTTCTTC. Protein product: CSAKVDGRYYNEQFF.

The chain couples TRBV12-5 to TRBJ2-3; D gene ambiguous. V shed 8 bases and J shed 2 bases, with 14 bases lying between them. This CDR3 comprises 14 residues. Germline-derived CDR1 and CDR2 are LGHNT and FRNRAP. The CDR3 region is CASTKGSLTDTQYF. CDR3 bases: TGTGCTAGTACCAAGGGATCCCTCACAGATACGCAGTATTTT.

The chain uses TRBV7-2 and TRBJ2-7; D may be TRBD1 (6 bases). The CDR3 runs to 13 residues. Trimming took off 6 bases at V and 6 bases at J, with 15 bases between the two ends. Germline CDR1 is SGHTA and CDR2 is FQGNSA. CDR3 residues: CASRLRGGTEQYF. CDR3 nucleotide sequence: TGTGCCAGCAGATTGAGAGGGGGAACCGAGCAGTACTTC.

This rearrangement joins TRBV7-2 to TRBJ2-6, with a weak D call TRBD1 (5 bases). Germline V gene sequence: CDR1 SGHTA, CDR2 FQGNSA. The CDR3 covers 15 residues. V lost 1 base, J lost 13 bases, and 17 bases lay in between. The CDR3 sequence: CASSLGVDPQGVLTF. The DNA for the CDR3 is TGTGCCAGCAGCTTAGGGGTGGACCCCCAGGGAGTCCTGACTTTC.

This clonotype was seen a few times. CDR3 bases: TGTGCCAGCAGTGGCACAGGAGGGCCGGAGAATGAGCAGTTCTTC. Translating gives CASSGTGGPENEQFF. This chain joins TRBV6-6 and TRBJ2-1; possibly TRBD2 for D (6 bases). V lost 5 bases, J lost 7 bases, and 18 bases lay in between. CDR3 length: 15 amino acids. CDR1 and CDR2 (germline): MNHNY, SVGAGI (reference sequence).

The genes are TRBV6-5 and TRBJ1-1; D call uncertain. The CDR3 has 12 amino acids. In germline, CDR1 is MNHEY, CDR2 SVGAGI. Trimming stripped 6 bases from V and 5 bases from J, with 10 bases between. The CDR3 region is CASSNIRTEAFF. Written as DNA, the CDR3 is TGTGCCAGCAGCAATATACGAACTGAAGCTTTCTTT.

The chain carries TRBV7-9 and TRBJ2-5; D is ambiguous. The CDR3 spans 13 residues. Germline loops: CDR1 SEHNR, CDR2 FQNEAQ (reference sequence). V dropped 5 bases and J dropped 5 bases, with 12 bases sitting between them. CDR3 amino acids: CASSPRGDETQYF. The CDR3 bases are TGTGCCAGCAGCCCACGTGGTGATGAGACCCAGTACTTC.

The chain combines TRBV20-1 with TRBJ1-1; D gene ambiguous. CDR3 length: 13 residues. V dropped 6 bases and J dropped 1 base, with 12 bases sitting between them. Looked up from germline, CDR1 is DFQATT and CDR2 is SNEGSKA (reference sequence). Here the CDR3 reads CSAQTPQNTEAFF. For the CDR3, the DNA is TGCAGTGCCCAGACCCCTCAGAACACTGAAGCTTTCTTT.

This clonotype was seen a handful of times. The chain combines TRBV29-1 with TRBJ1-4, with 7 positions matching TRBD1. CDR3 length equals 14 residues. V shed 6 bases, J shed 4 bases, and the junction held 8 bases outside the gene matches. Germline V gene lookup returns CDR1 SQVTM and CDR2 ANQGSEA. Written as DNA, the CDR3 is TGCAGCGTCGATACAGGGGAAAATAATGAAAAACTGTTTTTT. The encoded protein is CSVDTGENNEKLFF.

The CDR3 is CSAMGSATVTYEQYF. CDR3 sequence (DNA): TGCAGTGCTATGGGATCCGCGACCGTAACCTACGAGCAGTACTTC. This chain uses TRBV20-1 with TRBJ2-1; D is ambiguous. The J call is uncertain, as TRBJ2-7 better fits the DNA end. This CDR3 comprises 15 residues. Germline V gene lookup returns CDR1 DFQATT and CDR2 SNEGSKA (reference sequence).